The 26 T cell receptor beta chains presented below share a single source sample, sequenced in a study of blood T cells in healthy people across ages (dated by TCRdb to between 2015 and 2016). Library creation used 5' RACE. Sequencing relied on an Illumina HiSeq 2500. A second PCR of about 6 to 11 cycles was run with a J-beta primer mix and a sample-barcoded 5' primer. TCRdb's own reprocessing of the public reads used fastp at Q25 and MiXCR and kept productive beta chains. Rows with one shared CDR3 protein collapse into an entry with the most common genes and DNA. This sample has approximately 880,000 distinct CDR3 sequences in its table, and under 50% of those were observed once. About an eighth of the sample is taken by the ten largest. Sequencing used blood. The receptor set was obtained from a man younger than 40 in good health.

The V call is TRBV16, the J call TRBJ1-4, with D tentatively TRBD1 (5 bases). V was shortened by 2 bases and J by 5 bases, with 12 bases between the two germline ends. Germline assignment: CDR1 KGHSY and CDR2 FQNENV. This CDR3 spans 15 amino acids. The CDR3 DNA is TGTGCCAGCAGCCAACTGGGACTGGCGAATGAAAAACTGTTTTTT. Its translation is CASSQLGLANEKLFF.

A few counts support this clonotype. The chain employs TRBV29-1 and TRBJ1-4; no reliable D call. V was clipped by 4 bases and J by 10 bases, with 13 bases between them. Germline assignment: CDR1 SQVTM and CDR2 ANQGSEA. CDR3 length: 12 residues. The CDR3 nucleotides are TGCAGCGTTGTTCTCGCGGTTGGAAAACTGTTTTTT. This sequence encodes CSVVLAVGKLFF.

The genes are TRBV13 and TRBJ1-4; weak D call: TRBD1 (6 bases). Germline CDR1 and CDR2: PRHDT and FYEKMQ (reference sequence). The CDR3 has 15 residues. The V and J ends lost 5 bases and 3 bases respectively, with 13 bases between them. This CDR3 reads CASSRRGKANEKLFF. The CDR3 DNA sequence: TGTGCCAGCAGCCGAAGGGGGAAGGCTAATGAAAAACTGTTTTTT.

The sample holds a few counts of this clonotype. The chain joins TRBV29-1 to TRBJ2-1; 7 bases agree with TRBD1. This CDR3 comprises 13 residues. Germline V gene lookup returns CDR1 SQVTM and CDR2 ANQGSEA. Germline trimming cut 7 bases from V and 4 bases from J; bases unmatched to any gene: 7. The CDR3 protein is CSGGTGQYNEQFF. For the CDR3, the DNA is TGCAGCGGGGGGACGGGACAGTACAATGAGCAGTTCTTC.

This clonotype turned up a few times. The rearrangement uses TRBV28 and TRBJ2-6, with 7 bases aligning to TRBD1. Germline lookup yields CDR1 MDHEN and CDR2 SYDVKM. The V gene end was trimmed by 4 bases and the J gene end by 4 bases; junction bases not matched to a gene: 4. The CDR3 sequence is 15 residues long. The CDR3 protein is CASSSTGAGANVLTF. In DNA form, the CDR3 reads TGTGCCAGCAGTTCTACAGGGGCCGGGGCCAACGTCCTGACTTTC.

The chain has TRBV10-3 and TRBJ1-1; 9 nucleotides match TRBD1. There are 12 residues in the CDR3. V gave up 6 bases and J gave up 5 bases; unmatched junction bases: 1. The V gene's germline CDR1 is ENHRY and CDR2 SYGVKD. The CDR3 spells CAIRGTGTEAFF. DNA for the CDR3: TGTGCCATCAGGGGGACAGGGACTGAAGCTTTCTTT.

The V call is TRBV5-1, the J call TRBJ2-1; TRBD2 matches at 7 bases. With 4 bases clipped from V and 7 bases from J, the junction kept 2 bases outside the gene matches. CDR1 SGHRS and CDR2 YFSETQ come from the germline V gene. The CDR3 consists of 12 residues. The CDR3 protein is CASSAGGNEQFF. The CDR3 DNA is TGCGCCAGCAGCGCCGGGGGGAATGAGCAGTTCTTC. The variable domain in full, completed from reference TRBV5-1 and TRBJ2-1, reads KAGVTQTPRYLIKTRGQQVTLSCSPISGHRSVSWYQQTPGQGLQFLFEYFSETQRNKGNFPGRFSGRQFSNSRSEMNVSTLELGDSALYLCASSAGGNEQFFGPGTRLTVL.

V usage is TRBV12-3 or TRBV12-4 and J usage is TRBJ2-7; weak D call: TRBD2 (6 bases). The CDR3 length is 15 residues. V lost 5 bases, J lost 2 bases, and 16 bases lay in between. The CDR3 protein is CASSPLGGIAYEQYF. In DNA form, the CDR3 reads TGTGCCAGCAGTCCCTTAGGAGGGATTGCCTACGAGCAGTACTTC.

The gene calls are TRBV6-4 and TRBJ1-1; D call uncertain. Between the trimmed V and J ends, which lost 2 bases and 1 base, there was a span of 8 bases. There are 14 residues in the CDR3. Germline assignment: CDR1 MRHNA and CDR2 SNTAGT. The CDR3 here is CASSDPHQNTEAFF. The CDR3 bases are TGTGCCAGCAGTGACCCCCACCAGAACACTGAAGCTTTCTTT.

The CDR3, as DNA: TGTGCCTGGAGTCAGCCGGGGACTGAAGCTTTCTTT. This translates into CAWSQPGTEAFF. This chain uses TRBV30 with TRBJ1-1; D gene unclear. Germline assignment: CDR1 GTSNPN and CDR2 SVGIG (reference sequence). Trimming pared 2 bases from V and 5 bases from J, leaving 9 bases between. There are 12 residues in the CDR3.

Comment on this clonotype: A read error may be the cause here, since a much bigger clone is one base away. The genes are TRBV12-3 or TRBV12-4 and TRBJ2-7, with 7 positions matching TRBD1. Losses at the gene ends were 5 bases for V and 7 bases for J; bases not matched to a gene: 11. The CDR3 spans 14 residues. The CDR3 protein is CASSASGQHNEQYF. The CDR3 DNA is TGTGCCAGCAGTGCATCGGGACAGCACAATGAGCAGTACTTC.

The J gene is TRBJ2-3, the V gene TRBV4-3; D not certain. The CDR3 contains 15 residues. Germline V gives CDR1 LGHNA, CDR2 YSLEER. V was shortened by 0 bases and J by 6 bases, with 13 bases between the two germline ends. CDR3 residues: CASSQDENSLDTQYF. The CDR3 DNA is TGCGCCAGCAGCCAAGATGAGAACAGTTTGGATACGCAGTATTTT.

This chain connects TRBV20-1 to TRBJ1-2, with TRBD1 as a possible D gene (5 bases). Germline values: CDR1 DFQATT, CDR2 SNEGSKA (reference sequence). The CDR3 runs to 13 residues. V was pared by 0 bases and J by 7 bases, with 12 bases between. CDR3 bases: TGCAGTGCTAGAGATGTTCAGGGAGGTGGCTACACCTTC. Translating gives CSARDVQGGGYTF.

V gene TRBV6-2 or TRBV6-3 combines with J gene TRBJ1-2; no firm D call. Trimming took 2 bases from V and 4 from J, leaving 14 bases between them. This CDR3 contains 15 residues. CDR1 MNHEY and CDR2 SVGEGT come from the germline V gene. The CDR3 is CASSYRPGQFYGYTF. CDR3 in DNA: TGTGCCAGCAGTTACCGACCCGGTCAGTTCTATGGCTACACCTTC.

Details on this clonotype: A clone one base away is much larger, so this may be a read error. The V and J genes are TRBV25-1 and TRBJ2-1, with D uncertain. V was trimmed by 3 bases and J by 6 bases, leaving 6 bases between them. This CDR3 contains 12 residues. Germline CDR1 MGHDK, CDR2 SYGVNS. The chain's CDR3 is CASSDGSNEQFF. In DNA form, the CDR3 reads TGTGCCAGCAGTGATGGGTCCAATGAGCAGTTCTTC.

Here the CDR3 DNA reads TGTGCCATCAGTCCGGAAGGGAATGAGCAGTTCTTC. Its protein product is CAISPEGNEQFF. This sequence joins TRBV10-3 and TRBJ2-1; D remains ambiguous. Per germline, CDR1 ENHRY and CDR2 SYGVKD. Deletions cut 5 bases from V and 7 bases from J, with 9 bases between. The CDR3 contains 12 residues.

This clonotype was seen more than once but under ten times. The DNA of the CDR3 is TGTGCCAGCACAGACTCGGGCACCTACGAGCAGTACTTC. Translating it yields CASTDSGTYEQYF. V usage is TRBV28 and J usage is TRBJ2-7; D call uncertain. Germline assignment: CDR1 MDHEN and CDR2 SYDVKM. The CDR3 loop spans 13 amino acids. Trimming cost V 7 bases and J 2 bases, with 12 bases left between them.

The chain uses TRBV2 and TRBJ1-6; D call uncertain. V lost 7 bases, J lost 6 bases, and 7 bases lay in between. CDR3 length equals 12 residues. CDR1 is SNHLY and CDR2 is FYNNEI in the germline V gene. CDR3 coding DNA: TGTGCCAGCATCACGGGTAATTCACCCCTCCACTTT. Its protein product is CASITGNSPLHF. Supplemented by reference TRBV2 and TRBJ1-6, the full variable domain reads EPEVTQTPSHQVTQMGQEVILRCVPISNHLYFYWYRQILGQKVEFLVSFYNNEISEKSEIFDDQFSVERPDGSNFTLKIRSTKLEDSAMYFCASITGNSPLHFGNGTRLTVT.

The chain uses TRBV2 and TRBJ2-5; D is possibly TRBD1 or TRBD2 (6 bases each). The CDR3 runs to 13 residues. The germline V and J ends were trimmed by 11 bases and 2 bases, with 15 bases remaining between them. The germline CDR1 and CDR2 sequences are SNHLY and FYNNEI. The CDR3: CALGRGAQETQYF. The CDR3 DNA follows: TGTGCCCTCGGAAGGGGGGCTCAAGAGACCCAGTACTTC.

The chain has TRBV6-2 or TRBV6-3 and TRBJ2-7, with TRBD1 identical over 7 bases. Looked up from germline, CDR1 is MNHEY and CDR2 is SVGEGT. CDR3 size: 15 residues. The ends lost 5 bases at V and 5 bases at J; junction bases unmatched: 12. The CDR3 spells CASSPITGVWNEQYF. Written as DNA, the CDR3 is TGTGCCAGCAGTCCAATTACAGGGGTGTGGAACGAGCAGTACTTC.

The V call is TRBV6-5, the J call TRBJ2-4; D is undetermined. Looked up from germline, CDR1 is MNHEY and CDR2 is SVGAGI. The V end was cut by 6 bases, the J end by 0 bases, with 6 bases between. This CDR3 spans 13 amino acids. CDR3 sequence (DNA): TGTGCCAGCAGAATGCTAGCCAAAAACATTCAGTACTTC. It translates to CASRMLAKNIQYF.

This clonotype was seen repeatedly, ten times or more. CDR3 sequence: CASSLNPEYLAYEQYF. The CDR3 DNA sequence: TGTGCCAGCAGCTTGAACCCGGAGTATCTTGCCTACGAGCAGTACTTC. V gene TRBV7-8 combines with J gene TRBJ2-7; D is undetermined. The CDR3 is made up of 16 amino acids. V was pared by 3 bases and J by 2 bases, with 17 bases between. Germline CDR1 reads SGHVS; CDR2 reads FQNEAQ.

V gene TRBV10-3 combines with J gene TRBJ2-3, with 8 bases aligning to TRBD2. CDR3 length: 14 amino acids. V lost 7 bases and J lost 4; bases outside the gene matches: 7. Germline V gene data show CDR1 as ENHRY and CDR2 as SYGVKD. CDR3: CAITEAGEADTQYF. CDR3 coding DNA: TGTGCCATCACTGAAGCGGGGGAAGCAGATACGCAGTATTTT.

This clonotype was recorded at least ten times. This rearrangement joins TRBV11-2 to TRBJ2-3; no firm D call. Between the trimmed V and J ends, which lost 6 bases and 0 bases, there was a span of 10 bases. Looked up from germline, CDR1 is SGHAT and CDR2 is FQNNGV. The CDR3 has 14 amino acids. CDR3 loop: CASSPSASTDTQYF. CDR3 nucleotide sequence: TGTGCCAGCAGTCCCAGTGCTAGCACAGATACGCAGTATTTT.

J is TRBJ2-3 and V is TRBV10-3, with D unresolved. The CDR3 has 14 residues. Per the germline V gene, CDR1 is ENHRY and CDR2 is SYGVKD. Trimming left V 6 bases short and J 4 bases short, with 14 bases between. CDR3 loop: CAISETLLSDTQYF. For the CDR3, the DNA is TGTGCCATCAGCGAGACCCTTCTCTCAGATACGCAGTATTTT.

This clonotype was seen just once. The chain uses TRBV4-2 and TRBJ2-1; the D gene is possibly TRBD1 (5 bases). The CDR3 has 16 residues. Germline values: CDR1 LGHNA, CDR2 YNFKEQ. V lost 2 bases, J lost 7 bases, and 18 bases lay in between. The DNA of the CDR3 is TGTGCCAGCAGCCAACCTAGGGGTACTCCTTGGAATGAGCAGTTCTTC. Its protein product is CASSQPRGTPWNEQFF.